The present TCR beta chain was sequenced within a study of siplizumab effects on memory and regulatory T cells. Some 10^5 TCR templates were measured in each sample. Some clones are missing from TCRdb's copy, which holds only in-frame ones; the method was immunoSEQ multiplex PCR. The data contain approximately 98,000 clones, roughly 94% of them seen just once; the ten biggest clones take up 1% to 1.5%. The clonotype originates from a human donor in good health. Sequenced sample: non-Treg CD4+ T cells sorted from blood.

As DNA, the CDR3 is TGTGCCAGCAGCTTTATGTTCGGGCGGGATGTGGGTGAGCAGTTCTTC. Its protein product is CASSFMFGRDVGEQFF. The chain employs TRBV5-4 and TRBJ2-1; D is perhaps TRBD2 (6 bases). In germline, CDR1 is SGHNT, CDR2 YYREEE (reference sequence). The V end was cut by 2 bases, the J end by 9 bases, with 21 bases between. This CDR3 is 16 amino acids long.